Listed below are T cell receptor beta chains from one sample, sequenced in a study of blood T cells in healthy people across ages. From the 5' RACE reads, TCRdb called clonotypes with MiXCR, one entry per CDR3 protein. The sample holds about 1.1 million distinct CDR3 sequences; around two fifths are singletons and the top ten take 13%. The material sequenced was blood. The receptor source for this set is a man aged 18 to 30 in good health. CDR3s include the opening cysteine and the closing phenylalanine or tryptophan. A D gene is named only where the DNA matches it firmly. Expanded clones are given a class, and other clones once, few, many or no size at all.

>-|TRBV24-1|TRBJ2-1|-
TGTGCCACCAGTGAGGATGCTGAATCCTACAATGAGCAGTTCTTC
CATSEDAESYNEQFF
>-|TRBV9|TRBJ1-5|-
TGTGCCAGCAGCGTAGAGGGCCGTGATCAGCCCCAGCATTTT
CASSVEGRDQPQHF
>-|TRBV28|TRBJ1-4|-
TGTGCCAGCAACCCCGGGTCATCGGGGGTTACTAATGAAAAACTGTTTTTT
CASNPGSSGVTNEKLFF
>many|TRBV12-3/TRBV12-4|TRBJ1-1|-
TGTGCCAGCAGTCCCGGGACGGGACTAAACACTGAAGCTTTCTTT
CASSPGTGLNTEAFF
>many|TRBV5-1|TRBJ2-1|-
TGCGCCAGCAGCTTAGACGGTAGTTCGGGGTATGAGCAGTTCTTC
CASSLDGSSGYEQFF
>-|TRBV20-1|TRBJ2-1|TRBD1
TGCAGTGCTACCCGTCGGGACAGGGGGAACAATGAGCAGTTCTTC
CSATRRDRGNNEQFF
>-|TRBV6-2/TRBV6-3|TRBJ1-5|-
TGTGCCAGCAGTTACTCAACAACGGGCAATCAGCCCCAGCATTTT
CASSYSTTGNQPQHF
>-|TRBV21-1|TRBJ2-3|-
TGTGCCAGCAGCAAAAGACGGGGCGGGTGGAGTGCAGATACGCAGTATTTT
CASSKRRGGWSADTQYF
>many|TRBV7-2|TRBJ1-2|-
TGTGCCAGCAGCTTGGCGGCCTATGGCTACACCTTC
CASSLAAYGYTF
>-|TRBV9|TRBJ1-6|TRBD1
TGTGCCAGCAGCGTCGACAGGGTGAGCCTTAATTCACCCCTCCACTTT
CASSVDRVSLNSPLHF
>-|TRBV18|TRBJ2-1|TRBD2
TGTGTCAGCTCAGGAGCGGGGGCCCAATTACGTTACAATGAGCAGTTCTTC
CVSSGAGAQLRYNEQFF
>few|TRBV9|TRBJ2-1|-
TGTGCCAGCAGCGCTTGGACAACCTACAATGAGCAGTTCTTC
CASSAWTTYNEQFF
>-|TRBV9|TRBJ1-5|-
TGTGCCAGCAGCCCCCCCGGGAGGGATCAGCCCCAGCATTTT
CASSPPGRDQPQHF
>few|TRBV29-1|TRBJ2-4|-
TGCAGCTACATAGAGCTAGGCAAAAACATTCAGTACTTC
CSYIELGKNIQYF
>many|TRBV29-1|TRBJ2-7|TRBD1
TGCAGCGTTGAAGAAGGGAACAGGGGAAGCTCCTACGAGCAGTACTTC
CSVEEGNRGSSYEQYF
>few|TRBV18|TRBJ2-5|TRBD1
TGTGCCAGCTCACTACAGGGGCGCCAAGAGACCCAGTACTTC
CASSLQGRQETQYF
>few|TRBV7-2|TRBJ1-1|-
TGTGCCAGCAGCTTAATCGAGAACACTGAAGCTTTCTTT
CASSLIENTEAFF
>-|TRBV2|TRBJ2-2|TRBD1
TGTGCCAGCAGTGAGGGGACAGGGCCCACCGGGGAGCTGTTTTTT
CASSEGTGPTGELFF
>-|TRBV3-1|TRBJ2-7|-
TGTGCCAGCAGCCAAGACGGATTTAGTACCAATTACGAGCAGTACTTC
CASSQDGFSTNYEQYF
>-|TRBV7-2|TRBJ1-5|-
TGTGCCAGCAGCTTAGTAATGCGTTTCCAGCCCCAGCATTTT
CASSLVMRFQPQHF
>few|TRBV3-1|TRBJ2-3|TRBD1
TGTGCCAGCAGGGTGGGACAGCTCGGGACAGATACGCAGTATTTT
CASRVGQLGTDTQYF
>-|TRBV7-3|TRBJ2-1|-
TGTGCCAGCAGCCCTCTCCCGAAAAATACCTACAATGAGCAGTTCTTC
CASSPLPKNTYNEQFF
>-|TRBV10-3|TRBJ2-4|TRBD2
TGTGCCATCCAAGACCCGGGGGGGCTCAACAAAAACATTCAGTACTTC
CAIQDPGGLNKNIQYF
>few|TRBV25-1|TRBJ2-3|-
TGTGCCAGCAATGAACTCGGCGGGTCGATGACAGATACGCAGTATTTT
CASNELGGSMTDTQYF
>-|TRBV5-5|TRBJ1-4|-
TGTGCCAGCAGCTTAAGGTGGGGGAATGAAAAACTGTTTTTT
CASSLRWGNEKLFF